This is a list of T cell receptor beta chains from one sample in a study of beta chain features in type 1 diabetes. Profiling relied on immunoSEQ multiplex PCR, and the TCRdb table lists in-frame clones only, not all of them. The sample holds over 150,000 clones; 13% are singletons and the top ten take approximately 0.62%. What was sequenced was central memory CD4+ T cells from blood. Source of these receptors: a woman younger than 30 in good health. Both conserved end residues are part of each CDR3. D genes are given only for firm matches. A row's size may be missing; if present it is once, few, many or a size class.

D	size	V	J	CDR3	DNA
NA	few	TRBV29-1	TRBJ1-5	CSVSGDSNQPQHF	TGCAGCGTGTCCGGGGATAGCAATCAGCCCCAGCATTTT
NA	NA	TRBV2	TRBJ2-7	CASRSTSSSYEQYF	TGTGCCAGCAGATCGACTAGTAGCTCCTACGAGCAGTACTTC
NA	NA	TRBV4-3	TRBJ2-5	CASSQLAAQETQYF	TGCGCCAGCAGCCAGCTAGCAGCCCAAGAGACCCAGTACTTC
NA	NA	TRBV6-1	TRBJ1-2	CASSRGFNYGYTF	TGTGCCAGCTCGCGGGGCTTTAACTATGGCTACACCTTC
NA	NA	TRBV4-2	TRBJ2-4	CASSQEAQRRGRNIQYF	TGTGCCAGCAGCCAAGAGGCCCAGCGGAGAGGGAGAAACATTCAGTACTTC
TRBD2	few	TRBV6-5	TRBJ2-3	CASSYEREPDTQYF	TGTGCCAGCAGTTATGAGCGGGAGCCAGATACGCAGTATTTT
NA	few	TRBV30	TRBJ2-5	CAWSVWAQETQYF	TGTGCCTGGAGTGTCTGGGCACAAGAGACCCAGTACTTC
NA	NA	TRBV28	TRBJ2-7	CASSFSGYEQYF	TGTGCCAGCAGTTTCTCAGGGTACGAGCAGTACTTC
NA	NA	TRBV27	TRBJ1-2	CASSFRENYGYTF	TGTGCCAGCAGTTTTCGCGAGAACTATGGCTACACCTTC
TRBD2	few	TRBV7-2	TRBJ2-7	CASSFNRGGRGYEQYF	TGTGCCAGCAGCTTCAACCGTGGGGGGAGGGGATACGAGCAGTACTTC
NA	few	TRBV30	TRBJ2-6	CAWGRGESGANVLTF	TGTGCCTGGGGACGCGGGGAGTCTGGGGCCAACGTCCTGACTTTC
NA	NA	TRBV9	TRBJ1-1	CASSPGRLNTEAFF	TGTGCCAGCAGCCCGGGGAGATTGAACACTGAAGCTTTCTTT
TRBD1	NA	TRBV7-3	TRBJ1-2	CASSLEQGARGYTF	TGTGCCAGCAGCTTAGAACAGGGGGCGCGGGGCTACACCTTC
NA	NA	TRBV30	TRBJ1-1	CAWSLGGTSTEAFF	TGTGCCTGGAGTCTCGGCGGGACGAGCACTGAAGCTTTCTTT
NA	few	TRBV5-6	TRBJ2-1	CASSLARGLRSYNEQFF	TGTGCCAGCAGCTTGGCAAGGGGCCTACGGTCCTACAATGAGCAGTTCTTC
TRBD2	NA	TRBV5-1	TRBJ2-7	CASSLAPGLAGESTKQYF	TGCGCCAGCAGCTTGGCCCCGGGACTAGCGGGAGAGTCTACGAAGCAGTACTTC
TRBD2	NA	TRBV5-5	TRBJ2-3	CASSPGYQLAASTDTQYF	TGTGCCAGCAGTCCAGGATATCAACTAGCGGCTAGCACAGATACGCAGTATTTT
TRBD2	few	TRBV7-9	TRBJ2-2	CASSSLWSGSGTGELFF	TGTGCCAGCAGCTCCCTGTGGAGCGGGAGTGGGACCGGGGAGCTGTTTTTT